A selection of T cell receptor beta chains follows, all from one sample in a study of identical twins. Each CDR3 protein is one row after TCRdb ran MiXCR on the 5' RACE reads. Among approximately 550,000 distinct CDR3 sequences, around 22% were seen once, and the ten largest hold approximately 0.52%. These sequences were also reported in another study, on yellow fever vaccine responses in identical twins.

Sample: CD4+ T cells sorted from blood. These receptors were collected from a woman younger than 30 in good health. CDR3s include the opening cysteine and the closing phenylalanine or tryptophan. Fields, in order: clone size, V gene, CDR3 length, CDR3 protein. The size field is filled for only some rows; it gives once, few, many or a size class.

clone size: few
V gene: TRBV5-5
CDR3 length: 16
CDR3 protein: CASSLGTSGSLGEQYF

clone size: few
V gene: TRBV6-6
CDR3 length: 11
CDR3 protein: CASSMNSPLHF

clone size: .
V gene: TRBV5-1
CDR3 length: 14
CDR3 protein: CASSLEDRGTEQYF

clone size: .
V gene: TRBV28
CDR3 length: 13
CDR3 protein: CASSLMGGQPQHF

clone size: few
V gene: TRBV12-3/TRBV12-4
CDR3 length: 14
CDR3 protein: CASIRGSGSYEQFF

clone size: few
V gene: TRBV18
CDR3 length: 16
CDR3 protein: CASSSTGGGRNQPQHF

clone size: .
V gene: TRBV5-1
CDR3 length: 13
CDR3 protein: CASMGQGGDTQYF

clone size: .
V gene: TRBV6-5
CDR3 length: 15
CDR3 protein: CASSYSGAATDTQYF

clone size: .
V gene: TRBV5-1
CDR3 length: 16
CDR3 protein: CASSSQVVGATDTQYF

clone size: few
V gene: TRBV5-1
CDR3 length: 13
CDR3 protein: CASRPRGADEAFF

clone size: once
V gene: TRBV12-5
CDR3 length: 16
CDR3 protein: CASGLVVGPVVNEQFF